These T cell receptor beta chains were read from a single sample in a study of T cell repertoires in cytomegalovirus infection. TCRdb re-called the reads with MiXCR, one entry per CDR3 protein. The sample consists of over 300,000 distinct CDR3 sequences, around a tenth of them appearing once. Sample: PBMCs. These receptors all come from a human donor in good health (CMV status not recorded). Some clones in this sample may be carry-over from other donors' samples. The CDR3 runs from the conserved cysteine through the conserved F or W. D genes are given only for firm matches. For some rows the clone size is stated as once, few or many, or as a class when expanded; others skip it.

DNA: TGTGCCAGCAGCGTAGGGGCAGGGGAAGATGACGAGCAGTACTTC
CDR3: CASSVGAGEDDEQYF
J: TRBJ2-7
size: NA
D: NA
V: TRBV9

DNA: TGTGCCAGCAGCTCTATACCCCTAGAAAAACTGTTTTTT
CDR3: CASSSIPLEKLFF
J: TRBJ1-4
size: NA
D: NA
V: TRBV5-5

DNA: TGTGCCAGCAGTTACTCGACTAGCGGGGGGTCTCGGAATGAGCAGTTCTTC
CDR3: CASSYSTSGGSRNEQFF
J: TRBJ2-1
size: NA
D: TRBD2
V: TRBV6-5

DNA: TGTGCCAGCAGCCAAGATGGGTGGGGGACTGAAGCTTTCTTT
CDR3: CASSQDGWGTEAFF
J: TRBJ1-1
size: NA
D: NA
V: TRBV7-9

DNA: TGTGCCAGCAGCTTAATTTACGATCAGCCCCAGCATTTT
CDR3: CASSLIYDQPQHF
J: TRBJ1-5
size: many
D: NA
V: TRBV7-2

DNA: TGTGCCATCAGTGCGCGTAGTCGGGGGGGAAATTCACCCCTCCACTTT
CDR3: CAISARSRGGNSPLHF
J: TRBJ1-6
size: NA
D: NA
V: TRBV10-3

DNA: TGTGCCAGCAGCTACCCGACAGGGGGCACAGATACGCAGTATTTT
CDR3: CASSYPTGGTDTQYF
J: TRBJ2-3
size: many
D: TRBD1
V: TRBV7-8

DNA: TGTGCCAGCAGCTTTGGACAGGGAGGAGATACGCAGTATTTT
CDR3: CASSFGQGGDTQYF
J: TRBJ2-3
size: many
D: TRBD1
V: TRBV7-9

DNA: TGTGCCAGCAGCCCTATGGGTGCGAACACTGAAGCTTTCTTT
CDR3: CASSPMGANTEAFF
J: TRBJ1-1
size: NA
D: NA
V: TRBV7-9

DNA: TGTGCCAGTAGTACCGACCGACTCGGGGAGCTGTTTTTT
CDR3: CASSTDRLGELFF
J: TRBJ2-2
size: many
D: NA
V: TRBV19

DNA: TGTGCCAGTAGCCGTCGGGGCTCTGGGGCCAACGTCCTGACTTTC
CDR3: CASSRRGSGANVLTF
J: TRBJ2-6
size: NA
D: NA
V: TRBV19

DNA: TGTGCCCTAGGCAGGTACTCTAGCACAGATACGCAGTATTTT
CDR3: CALGRYSSTDTQYF
J: TRBJ2-3
size: few
D: NA
V: TRBV7-4

DNA: TGTGCCAGCAGTTTATCGTACGGGACAGATCTCTACGAGCAGTACTTC
CDR3: CASSLSYGTDLYEQYF
J: TRBJ2-7
size: many
D: TRBD1
V: TRBV28

DNA: TGTGCCAGCAGACCAGGGAGGGGACTAGCGGGTTCTAGCACAGATACGCAGTATTTT
CDR3: CASRPGRGLAGSSTDTQYF
J: TRBJ2-3
size: NA
D: TRBD2
V: TRBV7-2

DNA: TGTGCCAGTAGTATCCTAACCTCGGGGGGACCCAATCAGCCCCAGCATTTT
CDR3: CASSILTSGGPNQPQHF
J: TRBJ1-5
size: many
D: NA
V: TRBV19

DNA: TGTGCCAGCAGCCTAAACCGGGACAGGGTGGTGAGCACTGAAGCTTTCTTT
CDR3: CASSLNRDRVVSTEAFF
J: TRBJ1-1
size: many
D: TRBD1
V: TRBV7-9

DNA: TGTGCCAGCAGCTTAGGGGCAGCCACCTCCTACAATGAGCAGTTCTTC
CDR3: CASSLGAATSYNEQFF
J: TRBJ2-1
size: many
D: NA
V: TRBV11-3

DNA: TGTGCCAGCAGCTTGGGGCTAGATGGCTCCTACGAGCAGTACTTC
CDR3: CASSLGLDGSYEQYF
J: TRBJ2-7
size: NA
D: NA
V: TRBV5-4

DNA: TGTGCCAGCAGCTGGTTAGCGGGGGAGCCGGGCACAGATACGCAGTATTTT
CDR3: CASSWLAGEPGTDTQYF
J: TRBJ2-3
size: many
D: TRBD2
V: TRBV11-1

DNA: TGTGCCAGCAGCCCCAGGGGGCTACCCCTCCACTTT
CDR3: CASSPRGLPLHF
J: TRBJ1-6
size: NA
D: TRBD1
V: TRBV7-2

DNA: TGTGCCAGCGCGAACTCCGGCGGACAGAACAATCAGCCCCAGCATTTT
CDR3: CASANSGGQNNQPQHF
J: TRBJ1-5
size: few
D: NA
V: TRBV19

DNA: TGTGCCAGCAGTTATCGGTCTTTAGAGACCCAGTACTTC
CDR3: CASSYRSLETQYF
J: TRBJ2-5
size: NA
D: NA
V: TRBV6-6

DNA: TGTGCCAGCAGCTTGTTAAGGGGAGGGGAGACCCAGTACTTC
CDR3: CASSLLRGGETQYF
J: TRBJ2-5
size: NA
D: TRBD2
V: TRBV5-4

DNA: TGCGCCAGCAGTGAGTACAAGACAGGGGGCAATTCACCCCTCCACTTT
CDR3: CASSEYKTGGNSPLHF
J: TRBJ1-6
size: few
D: TRBD1
V: TRBV10-2

DNA: TGTGCCAGCAGCTTGGGACTAGCGGGAGAAAAGGGATACGAGCAGTACTTC
CDR3: CASSLGLAGEKGYEQYF
J: TRBJ2-7
size: many
D: TRBD2
V: TRBV7-8

DNA: TGTGCCAGCAGTACCGAGAGGGGACAGGGGCATTACGAGCAGTACTTC
CDR3: CASSTERGQGHYEQYF
J: TRBJ2-7
size: many
D: TRBD1
V: TRBV7-2

DNA: TGTGCCAGCGGGCAGACAGTAGTGCAGTACTTC
CDR3: CASGQTVVQYF
J: TRBJ2-7
size: NA
D: NA
V: TRBV6-1

DNA: TGTGCCAGCAGCCCAAGACAGGGTAGCACTGAAGCTTTCTTT
CDR3: CASSPRQGSTEAFF
J: TRBJ1-1
size: many
D: TRBD1
V: TRBV7-6

DNA: TGTGCCAGCAGCTTAGGGGGAGGACATCCTTATAGCAATCAGCCCCAGCATTTT
CDR3: CASSLGGGHPYSNQPQHF
J: TRBJ1-5
size: NA
D: NA
V: TRBV13

DNA: TGTGCCAGCAGCCCACTAGCTGTAAACACCGGGGAGCTGTTTTTT
CDR3: CASSPLAVNTGELFF
J: TRBJ2-2
size: many
D: NA
V: TRBV11-2

DNA: TGTGCCAGCAGCCGCACTACTAGCGGTTGGCGCGAGCAGTTCTTC
CDR3: CASSRTTSGWREQFF
J: TRBJ2-1
size: few
D: TRBD2
V: TRBV14

DNA: TGTGCCAGCAGCTACGGACTAGCGGGTCCAAATGAGCAGTTCTTC
CDR3: CASSYGLAGPNEQFF
J: TRBJ2-1
size: many
D: TRBD2
V: TRBV7-3

DNA: TGCAGTGCTAGGGCCCGGGACCGGTGGGATGAGCAGTTCTTC
CDR3: CSARARDRWDEQFF
J: TRBJ2-1
size: many
D: NA
V: TRBV20-1

DNA: TGTGCCAGCAGCTTAGCGGGACAGGGCCACTCCTACGAGCAGTACTTC
CDR3: CASSLAGQGHSYEQYF
J: TRBJ2-7
size: NA
D: TRBD1
V: TRBV7-9

DNA: TGCAGCGTTCTCACTTCGGGGTACGAGCAGTACTTC
CDR3: CSVLTSGYEQYF
J: TRBJ2-7
size: NA
D: NA
V: TRBV29-1